The clone carrying this T cell receptor (beta chain) was detected only once. Its target is unknown. Produced via immunoSEQ multiplex PCR; TCRdb's table is partial and in-frame only. The sample contains 150,000 to 200,000 clones, roughly 88% of which appear only once. Samples with a second dose at about 4 or about 12 weeks were pooled together. The sample originates from a study of T cell responses to AZD1222 COVID-19 vaccine. Whole-study results and caveats: The span of vaccine-associated CD4 TCRs extended across spike, with dominance at 160-218 and 743-854. Baseline seropositivity characterized only a handful of AZD1222 recipients.

The starting material was peripheral blood, obtained 28 days after the second AZD1222 dose. The TCR was taken from an adult who received the AZD1222 COVID-19 vaccine.

Here the CDR3 reads CASSYSASGSYEQYF. The CDR3 DNA sequence: TGTGCCAGCAGTTACTCGGCTAGCGGGAGCTACGAGCAGTACTTC. The chain recombines TRBV6-2 or TRBV6-3 with TRBJ2-7, with TRBD2 matching 10 bases. The germline V gene encodes CDR1 MNHEY and CDR2 SVGEGT. This CDR3 is 15 amino acids long. After removal of 0 bases from V and 3 bases from J, the junction contained 2 bases not matched to a gene.